This T cell receptor beta chain was sequenced in a study of blood T cell repertoires in COVID-19. TCRdb keeps only in-frame clones here, not all; method: immunoSEQ multiplex PCR. The sample lists 170,000 or so clones, more than 75% occurring once. This TCR derives from a man in his 60s with COVID-19, enrolled during active disease. Input material: peripheral blood.

CDR3 sequence reads: CASSPRGGFDTEAFF. CDR3 nucleotides: TGTGCCAGCTCACCACGAGGAGGCTTTGACACTGAAGCTTTCTTT. This rearrangement joins TRBV18 to TRBJ1-1; D unclear. Trimming took off 1 base at V and 3 bases at J, with 12 bases between the two ends. CDR1 KGHSH and CDR2 LQKENI come from the germline V gene. The CDR3 runs to 15 residues.